Listed below are T cell receptor beta chains from one sample, sequenced in a study of shared clonotypes between healthy human individuals. TCRdb's table, derived via immunoSEQ multiplex PCR, lists solely in-frame clones and lacks some. The table has over a million clones, around 76% seen once. Source material: memory CD4+ T cells sorted from blood. Receptor source: a young man in good health. Both conserved end residues are part of each CDR3. Fields, in order: CDR3 length, D gene, V gene, clone size, J gene, CDR3 protein, CDR3 DNA. D genes are given only for firm matches. Expanded clones are given a class, and other clones once, few, many or no size at all.

>16|NA|TRBV5-6|NA|TRBJ2-3
CASSNFAAGSTDTQYF
TGTGCCAGCAGCAATTTCGCGGCCGGAAGCACAGATACGCAGTATTTT
>13|NA|TRBV7-2|NA|TRBJ2-2
CASSLDGTGELFF
TGTGCCAGCAGCTTAGACGGCACCGGGGAGCTGTTTTTT
>13|NA|TRBV10-2|NA|TRBJ2-7
CASSAASLYEQYF
TGCGCCAGCAGTGCCGCTAGTTTGTACGAGCAGTACTTC
>15|NA|TRBV4-1|few|TRBJ2-7
CASSQGGRGSYEQYF
TGCGCCAGCAGCCAAGGCGGCAGGGGCTCCTACGAGCAGTACTTC
>13|NA|TRBV14|NA|TRBJ1-4
CASSQGNNEKLFF
TGTGCCAGCAGCCAAGGAAATAATGAAAAACTGTTTTTT
>16|NA|TRBV11-2|few|TRBJ1-3
CASSLGVQGSGNTIYF
TGTGCCAGCAGCTTAGGAGTACAGGGCTCTGGAAACACCATATATTTT
>14|NA|TRBV29-1|NA|TRBJ2-4
CSVEGVWGENIQYF
TGCAGCGTTGAAGGTGTTTGGGGGGAAAACATTCAGTACTTC
>15|NA|TRBV6-5|NA|TRBJ1-1
CASSYLRTPNTEAFF
TGTGCCAGCAGTTACTTACGGACGCCGAACACTGAAGCTTTCTTT
>14|NA|TRBV7-9|NA|TRBJ2-4
CASSRGGAKNIQYF
TGTGCCAGTTCCCGGGGAGGAGCCAAAAACATTCAGTACTTC
>16|TRBD1|TRBV10-3|NA|TRBJ1-2
CAISAGQGVVDYGYTF
TGTGCCATCAGTGCGGGACAGGGGGTAGTTGACTATGGCTACACCTTC
>13|NA|TRBV30|NA|TRBJ2-6
CAWRLSGANVLTF
TGTGCCTGGCGACTCTCTGGGGCCAACGTCCTGACTTTC
>13|NA|TRBV25-1|NA|TRBJ2-7
CASSETGRYEQYF
TGTGCCAGCAGTGAGACCGGACGGTACGAGCAGTACTTC
>14|NA|TRBV29-1|NA|TRBJ2-7
CSVCHGGIGYEQYF
TGCAGCGTTTGTCATGGGGGGATAGGGTACGAGCAGTACTTC
>15|NA|TRBV5-4|NA|TRBJ2-7
CASSLDYLGANEQYF
TGTGCCAGCAGCTTGGACTACTTGGGGGCCAACGAGCAGTACTTC
>16|NA|TRBV6-6|NA|TRBJ2-3
CASSYSEFSSTDTQYF
TGTGCCAGCAGTTACTCAGAGTTTTCTAGCACAGATACGCAGTATTTT
>15|NA|TRBV5-4|few|TRBJ2-7
CASSLDRSASYEQYF
TGTGCCAGCAGCTTGGACAGGTCTGCATCCTACGAGCAGTACTTC
>14|NA|TRBV5-1|NA|TRBJ2-3
CASSFRAIRDTQYF
TGCGCCAGCAGCTTTAGGGCCATTCGCGATACGCAGTATTTT
>15|TRBD1|TRBV4-1|NA|TRBJ2-7
CASSPSGQGISEQYF
TGCGCCAGCAGCCCGTCGGGACAGGGGATTTCCGAGCAGTACTTC
>18|NA|TRBV27|NA|TRBJ1-5
CASSLSLGRTSGNQPQHF
TGTGCCAGCAGTTTATCATTGGGACGGACCTCCGGCAATCAGCCCCAGCATTTT
>14|NA|TRBV7-2|NA|TRBJ2-1
CASSLGSVNNEQFF
TGTGCCAGCAGCTTAGGTTCGGTCAACAATGAGCAGTTCTTC
>15|NA|TRBV5-1|NA|TRBJ1-6
CASSFGTNGDSPLHF
TGCGCCAGCAGCTTTGGGACCAATGGTGATTCACCCCTCCACTTT
>15|TRBD1|TRBV5-4|NA|TRBJ2-1
CASSLPGTGINEQFF
TGTGCCAGCAGCTTACCCGGGACAGGCATCAATGAGCAGTTCTTC
>16|NA|TRBV9|NA|TRBJ2-3
CASSVSGSPSTDTQYF
TGTGCCAGCAGCGTAAGCGGTAGCCCTAGCACAGATACGCAGTATTTT
>12|TRBD1|TRBV6-5|few|TRBJ1-1
CATGTGKTEAFF
TGTGCCACGGGGACAGGGAAAACTGAAGCTTTCTTT
>15|TRBD1|TRBV5-4|NA|TRBJ1-2
CASTLQGAVNYGYTF
TGTGCCAGCACGCTTCAGGGGGCGGTTAACTATGGCTACACCTTC
>14|TRBD1|TRBV27|NA|TRBJ1-5
CASSSTGRGEPQHF
TGTGCCAGCAGTTCGACAGGGAGGGGTGAGCCCCAGCATTTT
>17|NA|TRBV19|NA|TRBJ1-1
CASSWDVRPPMNTEAFF
TGTGCCAGTAGTTGGGATGTTCGCCCACCTATGAACACTGAAGCTTTCTTT
>14|TRBD2|TRBV18|NA|TRBJ2-3
CASSLGLGADTQYF
TGTGCCAGCTCACTAGGACTAGGCGCAGATACGCAGTATTTT
>15|NA|TRBV19|once|TRBJ1-2
CASSSVSAGNYGYTF
TGTGCCAGTAGTTCTGTCTCGGCAGGAAACTATGGCTACACCTTC
>14|NA|TRBV27|NA|TRBJ2-5
CASGGGLGRETQYF
TGTGCCAGCGGTGGTGGTCTAGGGAGGGAGACCCAGTACTTC
>15|TRBD1|TRBV6-5|NA|TRBJ1-1
CASSGGDRGNTEAFF
TGTGCCAGCAGTGGGGGGGACAGGGGGAACACTGAAGCTTTCTTT
>16|TRBD1|TRBV5-5|NA|TRBJ1-6
CASSRDSGSFDSPLHF
TGTGCCAGCAGCCGGGACAGCGGGTCCTTCGATTCACCCCTCCACTTT
>13|NA|TRBV2|NA|TRBJ2-5
CASSGGLQETQYF
TGTGCCAGCAGCGGCGGGCTCCAAGAGACCCAGTACTTC
>12|NA|TRBV30|NA|TRBJ1-2
CAWSRRAGGYTF
TGTGCCTGGAGCCGGCGGGCCGGCGGCTACACCTTC
>13|NA|TRBV19|few|TRBJ2-6
CASWGSGANVLTF
TGTGCCAGCTGGGGGTCTGGGGCCAACGTCCTGACTTTC
>16|TRBD2|TRBV18|once|TRBJ2-7
CASSPFLAGDRYEQYF
TGTGCCAGCTCACCCTTTTTAGCGGGAGATCGCTACGAGCAGTACTTC
>16|TRBD2|TRBV11-2|NA|TRBJ2-5
CASSPGAAGGQETQYF
TGTGCCAGCAGCCCAGGGGCCGCGGGGGGGCAAGAGACCCAGTACTTC
>15|NA|TRBV29-1|NA|TRBJ2-1
CSVRLGKSSYNEQFF
TGCAGCGTCCGGTTGGGGAAGAGCTCCTACAATGAGCAGTTCTTC
>16|TRBD2|TRBV7-7|NA|TRBJ2-1
CASSAGPGLAYNEQFF
TGTGCTAGCAGCGCAGGACCGGGACTAGCCTACAATGAGCAGTTCTTC
>14|NA|TRBV10-3|NA|TRBJ2-7
CAISPAGITYEQYF
TGTGCCATCAGCCCTGCCGGGATCACCTACGAGCAGTACTTC
>12|NA|TRBV27|NA|TRBJ2-2
CASSFLTGELFF
TGTGCCAGCAGTTTTCTAACCGGGGAGCTGTTTTTT
>17|NA|TRBV7-2|many|TRBJ2-5
CASSLDWSGLRRETQYF
TGTGCCAGCAGCTTAGATTGGTCAGGGCTCCGCAGAGAGACCCAGTACTTC
>16|TRBD2|TRBV7-2|NA|TRBJ2-3
CASSSGLAGEADTQYF
TGTGCCAGCAGCTCAGGACTAGCGGGAGAAGCAGATACGCAGTATTTT
>13|TRBD1|TRBV27|NA|TRBJ1-5
CASSRQGSQPQHF
TGTGCCAGCAGTAGACAGGGAAGTCAGCCCCAGCATTTT
>13|NA|TRBV19|NA|TRBJ1-1
CASSIESGGEAFF
TGTGCCAGTAGTATAGAATCAGGAGGGGAAGCTTTCTTT
>11|NA|TRBV6-6|NA|TRBJ2-7
CASRLTYEQYF
TGTGCCAGCAGGTTGACCTACGAGCAGTACTTC
>14|NA|TRBV5-6|NA|TRBJ2-3
CASSFGSFTDTQYF
TGTGCCAGCAGCTTCGGCAGCTTCACAGATACGCAGTATTTT
>15|NA|TRBV4-1|NA|TRBJ2-7
CASSQVGQVRGEQYF
TGCGCCAGCAGCCAAGTCGGGCAAGTACGAGGGGAGCAGTACTTC
>14|TRBD2|TRBV29-1|NA|TRBJ2-1
CSVVLGLAEGKQFF
TGCAGCGTCGTTTTGGGACTAGCGGAGGGAAAACAGTTCTTC